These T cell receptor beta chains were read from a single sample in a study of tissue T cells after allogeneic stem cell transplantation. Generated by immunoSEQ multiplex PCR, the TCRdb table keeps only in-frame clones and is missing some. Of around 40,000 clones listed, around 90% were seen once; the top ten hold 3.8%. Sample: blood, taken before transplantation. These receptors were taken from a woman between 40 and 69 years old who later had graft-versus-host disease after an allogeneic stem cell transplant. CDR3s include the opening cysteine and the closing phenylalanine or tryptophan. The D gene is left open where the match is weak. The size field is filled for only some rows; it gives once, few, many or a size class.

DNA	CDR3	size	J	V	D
TGTGCCAGCAGCTTAGATAGTAGCCTGAGCTCCTACAATGAGCAGTTCTTC	CASSLDSSLSSYNEQFF	-	TRBJ2-1	TRBV7-6	-
TGTGCCAGCTCACTGGGACAGGGGGCGTTAGGGCCCCAGCATTTT	CASSLGQGALGPQHF	-	TRBJ1-5	TRBV18	TRBD1
TGTGCCAGCAGTAGGGACAGGACCACCGGGGAGCTGTTTTTT	CASSRDRTTGELFF	-	TRBJ2-2	TRBV27	TRBD1
TGTGCCTGGAGTAGCGGGAGATCCCACGAGCAGTACTTC	CAWSSGRSHEQYF	-	TRBJ2-7	TRBV30	TRBD2
TGTGCTAGTGGTTTGGTGGTAGCGGGAGGAGTTCCCAATGAGCAGTTCTTC	CASGLVVAGGVPNEQFF	-	TRBJ2-1	TRBV12-5	TRBD2
TGTGCCAGCGGAACAGGGGTTAACTATGGCTACACCTTC	CASGTGVNYGYTF	-	TRBJ1-2	TRBV12-3/TRBV12-4	TRBD1
TGTGCCAGCAGCTTAGCCGGGACAGTCGCAAATCAGCCCCAGCATTTT	CASSLAGTVANQPQHF	-	TRBJ1-5	TRBV7-2	TRBD1
TGCGCCAGCAGCTTAATGGGGGCCCTTACAGATACGCAGTATTTT	CASSLMGALTDTQYF	once	TRBJ2-3	TRBV5-1	-
TGCAGTGCTAGTACAGGGGACGACACCGGGGAGCTGTTTTTT	CSASTGDDTGELFF	-	TRBJ2-2	TRBV20-1	TRBD1
TGTGCCAGCAGTGAGGCGAGGACAGACTCCAATCAGCCCCAGCATTTT	CASSEARTDSNQPQHF	-	TRBJ1-5	TRBV25-1	-
TGTGCCAGCAGTGAAGCGGGGACAATTCAGCCCCAGCATTTT	CASSEAGTIQPQHF	once	TRBJ1-5	TRBV6-1	-
TGTGCCAGCAGCGTAGGCCTTAGTTATGAGCAGTTCTTC	CASSVGLSYEQFF	-	TRBJ2-1	TRBV9	-
TGTGCCAGCAGCCAATCCGGGACTGCCGGGGCAGATACGCAGTATTTT	CASSQSGTAGADTQYF	-	TRBJ2-3	TRBV4-2	-
TGTGCCAGTAGTATCTCCGTCGGGACAGTGTATAATTCACCCCTCCACTTT	CASSISVGTVYNSPLHF	once	TRBJ1-6	TRBV19	TRBD1
TGTGCCAGCAGCTTAACGGGTAGACTCAATCAGCCCCAGCATTTT	CASSLTGRLNQPQHF	-	TRBJ1-5	TRBV7-6	-
TGTGCCAGCAGCTTAGACAGGTACTCTGGGGCCAACGTCCTGACTTTC	CASSLDRYSGANVLTF	-	TRBJ2-6	TRBV11-2	-
TGTGCCTGGAGTACGACCTGGACAGGGGAAAGCGGCTACACCTTC	CAWSTTWTGESGYTF	-	TRBJ1-2	TRBV30	TRBD1
TGTGCCAGCAGCTTAGTATTCCAGAGGCCAAACACCATATATTTT	CASSLVFQRPNTIYF	-	TRBJ1-3	TRBV7-2	-
TGTGCCAGCAGTTACTCGCGCCGTGTTATCACCGGGGAGCTGTTTTTT	CASSYSRRVITGELFF	-	TRBJ2-2	TRBV6-5	-
TGTGCCACCAGCACCCGGACTAGCGGGACCTACGAGCAGTACTTC	CATSTRTSGTYEQYF	-	TRBJ2-7	TRBV15	TRBD2
TGTGCCAGCAGCCCGGGACAGGGAACTTCATACACTGAAGCTTTCTTT	CASSPGQGTSYTEAFF	-	TRBJ1-1	TRBV14	TRBD1
TGTGCCAGCAGCCCTAGGACTAGCGGCGCAGATACGCAGTATTTT	CASSPRTSGADTQYF	-	TRBJ2-3	TRBV5-4	TRBD2
TGTGCCAGCAGTTTGGACAGGGATAATGAGCAGTTCTTC	CASSLDRDNEQFF	-	TRBJ2-1	TRBV6-5	TRBD1
TGTGCCAGCAGTGCCGGTCCCGCGAACACTGAAGCTTTCTTT	CASSAGPANTEAFF	-	TRBJ1-1	TRBV2	-
TGTGCCAGCAGTTTCTTGAATGAGCAGTTCTTC	CASSFLNEQFF	-	TRBJ2-1	TRBV12-3/TRBV12-4	-
TGTGCCAGCAGCGAGACAGCTAGGACAGGGAACACTGAAGCTTTCTTT	CASSETARTGNTEAFF	-	TRBJ1-1	TRBV9	TRBD1
TGTGCCAGCAGACCGCTAGGGGCGGGCTCCTATAATTCACCCCTCCACTTT	CASRPLGAGSYNSPLHF	-	TRBJ1-6	TRBV28	-
TGTGCCAGCACCCCCCTAGGGAAAACGGATGAAAAACTGTTTTTT	CASTPLGKTDEKLFF	-	TRBJ1-4	TRBV27	-
TGTGCCAGCAGCTGGGGGGGCCTTCGGCCCGGGGAGCTGTTTTTT	CASSWGGLRPGELFF	-	TRBJ2-2	TRBV7-9	-
TGTGCCAGCAGCCCGGCGGCGGGGACCCGCGCCTACGAGCAGTACTTC	CASSPAAGTRAYEQYF	once	TRBJ2-7	TRBV7-6	-
TGTGCCATCAGGCCAGCCCCTGACAATGAGCAGTTCTTC	CAIRPAPDNEQFF	-	TRBJ2-1	TRBV10-3	-
TGTGCCAGCAGCGTAGGACGGGACTACGAGCAGTACTTC	CASSVGRDYEQYF	-	TRBJ2-7	TRBV7-2	-
TGTGCCTACACGGCAGGCCTGACTCCTGAAAAACTGTTTTTT	CAYTAGLTPEKLFF	-	TRBJ1-4	TRBV30	-
TGCAGTGCTAGTGGGACTACCAGTACGGAGACCCAGTACTTC	CSASGTTSTETQYF	-	TRBJ2-5	TRBV20-1	TRBD2
TGTGCCAGCAGCTTAGTGGTTTATACGCAGTATTTT	CASSLVVYTQYF	-	TRBJ2-3	TRBV7-2	-
TGTGCCAGCAGCTTACCCAGGGGTGAGCAGTTCTTC	CASSLPRGEQFF	-	TRBJ2-1	TRBV7-2	-
TGTGCCAGCAGCCTTGGAAGCACAGATACGCAGTATTTT	CASSLGSTDTQYF	-	TRBJ2-3	TRBV7-2	-
TGTGCCAGTGTTCATCCTAACACCGGGGAGCTGTTTTTT	CASVHPNTGELFF	once	TRBJ2-2	TRBV19	-
TGCGCCAGCAGCCAAGAGGAAGTAGGCGGTGGCTACACCTTC	CASSQEEVGGGYTF	-	TRBJ1-2	TRBV4-3	-
TGCGCCAGCAGCTTGGAGGTGCGGGTCCCACAGTTCTTC	CASSLEVRVPQFF	-	TRBJ2-1	TRBV5-1	-